The rows below give T cell receptor beta chains drawn from one sample of a study of Ad26.COV2.S vaccination and SARS-CoV-2 variants. The data were produced by immunoSEQ multiplex PCR, yet TCRdb's version contains in-frame clones alone and is incomplete. The sample lists about 320,000 clones, approximately 87% occurring once. The input for sequencing was peripheral blood, taken in a trial of Ad26.COV2.S vaccine versus placebo. These receptors all come from a person between 18 and 65 years old who received the Ad26.COV2.S COVID-19 vaccine or a placebo. Both conserved end residues are part of each CDR3. A D gene is named only where the DNA matches it firmly. Clone sizes are given selectively: once, few, many, or a class where the clone is expanded.

V gene: TRBV5-6; J gene: TRBJ1-6; clone size: -; D gene: TRBD1; CDR3 protein: CASSLDRGGTPLHF; CDR3 DNA: TGTGCCAGCAGTTTGGACAGGGGAGGTACACCCCTCCACTTT
V gene: TRBV15; J gene: TRBJ1-2; clone size: -; D gene: -; CDR3 protein: CATSRDGAYGYTF; CDR3 DNA: TGTGCCACCAGCAGAGATGGGGCCTATGGCTACACCTTC
V gene: TRBV11-2; J gene: TRBJ1-2; clone size: -; D gene: -; CDR3 protein: CASSTDEGVWYGYTF; CDR3 DNA: TGTGCCAGCAGCACGGACGAGGGGGTTTGGTATGGCTACACCTTC
V gene: TRBV7-2; J gene: TRBJ1-2; clone size: -; D gene: TRBD1; CDR3 protein: CASSSTGFGYTF; CDR3 DNA: TGTGCCAGCAGCTCGACAGGGTTCGGCTACACCTTC
V gene: TRBV7-9; J gene: TRBJ2-3; clone size: once; D gene: -; CDR3 protein: CASSPPTGTDTQYF; CDR3 DNA: TGTGCCAGCAGCCCTCCAACAGGGACCGATACGCAGTATTTT
V gene: TRBV4-3; J gene: TRBJ2-6; clone size: once; D gene: -; CDR3 protein: CASSQGIWGPVSGANVLTF; CDR3 DNA: TGCGCCAGCAGCCAAGGGATTTGGGGACCAGTCTCTGGGGCCAACGTCCTGACTTTC
V gene: TRBV27; J gene: TRBJ2-1; clone size: -; D gene: -; CDR3 protein: CASRRDYNEQFF; CDR3 DNA: TGTGCCAGCAGGAGGGACTACAATGAGCAGTTCTTC
V gene: TRBV10-1; J gene: TRBJ2-3; clone size: -; D gene: -; CDR3 protein: CASSGTLWDTQYF; CDR3 DNA: TGCGCCAGCAGCGGGACCTTGTGGGATACGCAGTATTTT
V gene: TRBV9; J gene: TRBJ1-6; clone size: -; D gene: TRBD1; CDR3 protein: CASSSRQGADSPLHF; CDR3 DNA: TGTGCCAGCAGCTCCCGACAGGGGGCGGATTCACCCCTCCACTTT
V gene: TRBV9; J gene: TRBJ2-5; clone size: -; D gene: TRBD2; CDR3 protein: CASSVTYGGLRETQYF; CDR3 DNA: TGTGCCAGCAGCGTAACCTACGGGGGACTACGAGAGACCCAGTACTTC
V gene: TRBV27; J gene: TRBJ1-1; clone size: -; D gene: -; CDR3 protein: CASSLTLGTLRMDTEAFF; CDR3 DNA: TGTGCCAGCAGTCTAACGCTTGGGACTCTGAGGATGGACACTGAAGCTTTCTTT
V gene: TRBV19; J gene: TRBJ2-1; clone size: -; D gene: -; CDR3 protein: CASSIAGASYNEQFF; CDR3 DNA: TGTGCCAGTAGTATAGCGGGGGCCTCCTACAATGAGCAGTTCTTC
V gene: TRBV7-2; J gene: TRBJ1-4; clone size: -; D gene: -; CDR3 protein: CASSLGTKLEKLFF; CDR3 DNA: TGTGCCAGCAGCTTAGGGACGAAGCTCGAAAAACTGTTTTTT
V gene: TRBV6-5; J gene: TRBJ1-2; clone size: -; D gene: -; CDR3 protein: CACYRDGNYGYTF; CDR3 DNA: TGTGCCTGCTACCGGGACGGTAACTATGGCTACACCTTC
V gene: TRBV7-2; J gene: TRBJ1-1; clone size: -; D gene: -; CDR3 protein: CASSLSSGANTEAFF; CDR3 DNA: TGTGCCAGCAGCTTAAGTTCGGGGGCGAACACTGAAGCTTTCTTT
V gene: TRBV19; J gene: TRBJ2-2; clone size: -; D gene: -; CDR3 protein: CASSTHTTNTGELFF; CDR3 DNA: TGTGCCAGTAGTACTCACACTACTAACACCGGGGAGCTGTTTTTT
V gene: TRBV7-9; J gene: TRBJ1-5; clone size: -; D gene: TRBD1; CDR3 protein: CASSSAGGQSSNQPQHF; CDR3 DNA: TGTGCCAGCAGCTCAGCAGGGGGACAGAGTAGCAATCAGCCCCAGCATTTT
V gene: TRBV7-2; J gene: TRBJ1-5; clone size: once; D gene: TRBD1; CDR3 protein: CASSSFTGGTQPQHF; CDR3 DNA: TGTGCCAGCAGCTCCTTTACAGGGGGCACTCAGCCCCAGCATTTT
V gene: TRBV10-3; J gene: TRBJ2-3; clone size: -; D gene: -; CDR3 protein: CAITLRGLATDTQYF; CDR3 DNA: TGTGCCATCACTTTAAGAGGGCTAGCCACAGATACGCAGTATTTT
V gene: TRBV6-6; J gene: TRBJ2-1; clone size: -; D gene: TRBD2; CDR3 protein: CASSPLGTSGSYEQFF; CDR3 DNA: TGTGCCAGCAGTCCACTCGGGACTAGCGGGAGCTATGAGCAGTTCTTC
V gene: TRBV15; J gene: TRBJ1-1; clone size: -; D gene: -; CDR3 protein: CATSRDRGSRTEAFF; CDR3 DNA: TGTGCCACCAGCAGAGATCGGGGGTCGCGTACTGAAGCTTTCTTT
V gene: TRBV6-5; J gene: TRBJ1-1; clone size: once; D gene: TRBD1; CDR3 protein: CASSATGGTEAFF; CDR3 DNA: TGTGCCAGCAGCGCGACAGGGGGCACTGAAGCTTTCTTT
V gene: TRBV18; J gene: TRBJ2-5; clone size: -; D gene: TRBD1; CDR3 protein: CASSSRTGQETQYF; CDR3 DNA: TGTGCCAGCTCATCCCGGACAGGGCAAGAGACCCAGTACTTC
V gene: TRBV7-9; J gene: TRBJ1-5; clone size: -; D gene: -; CDR3 protein: CASSLGTSRNQPQHF; CDR3 DNA: TGTGCCAGCAGCTTAGGGACAAGTCGCAATCAGCCCCAGCATTTT
V gene: TRBV4-1; J gene: TRBJ1-2; clone size: -; D gene: -; CDR3 protein: CASSQPGSGYGYTF; CDR3 DNA: TGCGCCAGCAGCCAACCGGGAAGCGGCTATGGCTACACCTTC
V gene: TRBV3-1/TRBV3-2; J gene: TRBJ1-5; clone size: once; D gene: -; CDR3 protein: CASSQDPGPFPPGNQPQHF; CDR3 DNA: TGTGCCAGCAGCCAAGACCCGGGACCTTTCCCCCCCGGCAATCAGCCCCAGCATTTT
V gene: TRBV29-1; J gene: TRBJ1-1; clone size: -; D gene: -; CDR3 protein: CSVETKMKVEAFF; CDR3 DNA: TGCAGCGTTGAAACAAAGATGAAGGTTGAAGCTTTCTTT
V gene: TRBV19; J gene: TRBJ1-1; clone size: -; D gene: -; CDR3 protein: CASNWGGPEAFF; CDR3 DNA: TGTGCCAGTAATTGGGGAGGCCCTGAAGCTTTCTTT
V gene: TRBV19; J gene: TRBJ1-5; clone size: few; D gene: -; CDR3 protein: CAFNMGQHDQPQHF; CDR3 DNA: TGTGCCTTCAACATGGGACAACACGATCAGCCCCAGCATTTT
V gene: TRBV5-4; J gene: TRBJ2-3; clone size: -; D gene: -; CDR3 protein: CASSYTDTQYF; CDR3 DNA: TGTGCCAGCAGCTACACAGATACGCAGTATTTT
V gene: TRBV2; J gene: TRBJ2-1; clone size: -; D gene: -; CDR3 protein: CASGRDLYNEQFF; CDR3 DNA: TGTGCCAGCGGCCGGGACTTATACAATGAGCAGTTCTTC
V gene: TRBV3-1/TRBV3-2; J gene: TRBJ1-2; clone size: -; D gene: TRBD1; CDR3 protein: CASSEPGQANYGYTF; CDR3 DNA: TGTGCCAGCAGCGAACCGGGACAGGCTAACTATGGCTACACCTTC
V gene: TRBV25-1; J gene: TRBJ1-6; clone size: -; D gene: TRBD1; CDR3 protein: CASSGKAGQGISSLHF; CDR3 DNA: TGTGCCAGCAGTGGGAAGGCGGGACAGGGGATCTCGTCCCTCCACTTT
V gene: TRBV7-3; J gene: TRBJ2-2; clone size: -; D gene: TRBD2; CDR3 protein: CASSLIGTSNTGELFF; CDR3 DNA: TGTGCCAGCAGCTTAATCGGGACTAGTAACACCGGGGAGCTGTTTTTT
V gene: TRBV29-1; J gene: TRBJ1-1; clone size: few; D gene: -; CDR3 protein: CSVTPTLEGTEAFF; CDR3 DNA: TGCAGCGTAACACCAACCCTTGAGGGGACTGAAGCTTTCTTT